The present T cell receptor beta chain was sequenced within a study of blood T cell repertoires in COVID-19. Study summary: Samples came from the United States, Italy and Spain, spanning acute and convalescent COVID-19.

CDR3 length: 14 residues. CDR1 is SEHNR, CDR2 FQNEAQ, per germline (reference sequence). V trimming: 2 bases; J trimming: 5 bases; junction bases outside the gene matches: 4. Per the original methods: Reference gene primer amplification gave estimated nucleated cell counts. TCRdb's copy holds only in-frame clones and misses some; the assay was immunoSEQ multiplex PCR. V and J calls and clone size are given by that table; D and trimming were obtained from the DNA. The top ten clones hold 8.3% of a sample with 50,000 to 70,000 clones, about 87% of them seen once. The receptor's source is a human donor with active COVID-19. The donor label of this sample is uncertain. Sequencing was done on a sample of peripheral blood. The chain couples TRBV7-9 to TRBJ2-3, with 7 bases lining up with TRBD1. CDR3 sequence: CASSLNRGVDTQYF. CDR3 nucleotides: TGTGCCAGCAGCTTAAACAGGGGAGTAGATACGCAGTATTTT.